This T cell receptor (beta chain) appears in the sequencing data of a study of vaccination and CD4 T cells after COVID-19. This sample's treatment: roughly 10-day PBMC culture with coronavirus spike peptide pools or control peptides (ViraFEST assay). The Oncomine TCR Beta short-read assay generated sequence data from the DNA of cultured CD4+ T cells. TCRdb independently ran MiXCR on the PCR reads; one entry per CDR3 protein. There are thousands of distinct CDR3 sequences in the sample; about 44% occur only once, and around 8% lies in the top ten. After removal of 8 bases from V and 3 bases from J, the junction contained 8 bases not matched to a gene. There are 14 residues in the CDR3. Germline V gives CDR1 MGHRA, CDR2 YSYEKL. Regarding this clonotype: What it binds is not known.

What was sequenced was CD4+ T cells from blood, cultured in vitro. This TCR was sampled from a human donor who had recovered from COVID-19. This chain links TRBV4-1 with TRBJ2-7; 9 bases map to TRBD2. CDR3 sequence: CASGNWRGGYEQYF. In DNA form, the CDR3 reads TGCGCCAGCGGCAACTGGCGGGGGGGCTACGAGCAGTACTTC.